These 14 T cell receptor beta chains originate from one sample sequenced in a study of T-cell memory formation after mild COVID-19. TCRdb reprocessed the 5' RACE reads with MiXCR, giving one entry per CDR3 protein. This table has roughly 160,000 distinct CDR3 sequences, over 10% appearing once. Sequencing was performed on PBMCs or a T cell subset sorted from them (not recorded which). The receptors come from a young man who had mild COVID-19 (a few samples of this study predate the infection). Cell type and time point are not known.

The sample holds a few counts of this clonotype. This chain uses TRBV7-3 with TRBJ2-2; no definite D call. Trimming shortened V by 1 base and J by 5 bases, and 5 bases separated the two germline ends. Germline assignment: CDR1 SGHTA and CDR2 FQGTGA. The CDR3 contains 13 residues. In DNA form, the CDR3 reads TGTGCCAGCAGCTTAATGGGGACCGGGGAGCTGTTTTTT. This codes for CASSLMGTGELFF.

This clonotype has just a few counts. V usage is TRBV10-3 and J usage is TRBJ1-2; D perhaps matches TRBD1 (5 bases). V was cut by 0 bases and J by 3 bases, with 8 bases left in between. The CDR3 is 14 residues long. In germline, CDR1 is ENHRY, CDR2 SYGVKD. The chain's CDR3 is CAISESAGYYGYTF. For the CDR3, the DNA is TGTGCCATCAGTGAGTCGGCAGGGTACTATGGCTACACCTTC.

There are a few counts of this clonotype. The J gene is TRBJ1-5, the V gene TRBV19, with a possible D match to TRBD1 (6 bases). Trimming pared 8 bases from V and 5 bases from J, leaving 16 bases between. Germline values: CDR1 LNHDA, CDR2 SQIVND (reference sequence). The CDR3 covers 14 residues. Here the CDR3 reads CASAPGAGDQPQHF. In DNA form, the CDR3 reads TGTGCCAGTGCTCCGGGGGCCGGGGATCAGCCCCAGCATTTT. Looking up the rest from reference TRBV19 and TRBJ1-5 gives the full variable domain: DGGITQSPKYLFRKEGQNVTLSCEQNLNHDAMYWYRQDPGQGLRLIYYSQIVNDFQKGDIAEGYSVSREKKESFPLTVTSAQKNPTAFYLCASAPGAGDQPQHFGDGTRLSIL.

This clonotype appeared a few times. This chain joins TRBV7-2 and TRBJ1-5; tentatively, D is TRBD1 (5 bases). With 1 base removed from V and 0 bases from J, the gap between germline ends came to 7 bases. The germline V gene has CDR1 SGHTA and CDR2 FQGNSA. The CDR3 has 15 residues. The CDR3 is CASSLGQGSNQPQHF. The CDR3, as DNA: TGTGCCAGCAGCTTAGGGCAGGGTAGCAATCAGCCCCAGCATTTT.

This rearrangement joins TRBV5-1 to TRBJ2-7; 7 positions agree with TRBD2. The CDR3 spans 12 residues. The V gene end was trimmed by 7 bases and the J gene end by 2 bases; junction bases not matched to a gene: 3. Germline values: CDR1 SGHRS, CDR2 YFSETQ. The CDR3, as DNA: TGCGCCAGCGGGGGGGATACCTACGAGCAGTACTTC. Encoded protein: CASGGDTYEQYF.

This clonotype was picked up many times. CDR3 region: CASSMTGSPLHF. CDR3 nucleotide sequence: TGTGCCAGTAGTATGACGGGATCACCCCTCCACTTT. The chain carries TRBV19 and TRBJ1-6; D ambiguous. Germline lookup yields CDR1 LNHDA and CDR2 SQIVND (reference sequence). The germline V and J ends were trimmed by 3 bases and 10 bases, with 7 bases remaining between them. The CDR3 extends over 12 amino acids.

This clonotype has only a few counts. V usage is TRBV20-1 and J usage is TRBJ2-2, with 7 bases fitting TRBD1. The CDR3 has 15 amino acids. Trimming took 6 bases from V and 5 from J; bases not matched to a gene: 12. The germline gives CDR1 DFQATT, CDR2 SNEGSKA (reference sequence). The CDR3 here is CSAQTSGGDTGELFF. The CDR3 coding sequence is TGCAGTGCGCAGACGTCAGGGGGTGATACCGGGGAGCTGTTTTTT.

The chain is built from TRBV12-3 or TRBV12-4 and TRBJ1-2; TRBD1 matches 9 bases. The CDR3 contains 14 residues. V lost 6 bases to trimming and J lost 3 bases; unmatched junction nucleotides: 5. The CDR3 DNA reads TGTGCCAGCAGCGCCTGGACAGGGGACTATGGCTACACCTTC. It codes for CASSAWTGDYGYTF.

This clonotype has at least ten counts. The V and J genes are TRBV28 and TRBJ2-3; D is possibly TRBD1 or TRBD2 (5 bases each). Germline values: CDR1 MDHEN, CDR2 SYDVKM. The V gene lost 5 bases and the J gene lost 6 bases, with 15 bases spanning the gap. The length of the CDR3 is 14 residues. The CDR3 sequence: CASSIGATGDTQYF. The CDR3 nucleotides are TGTGCCAGCAGTATCGGGGCAACGGGGGATACGCAGTATTTT.

This clonotype was counted only a few times. The chain employs TRBV7-2 and TRBJ2-7, with D uncertain. Germline values: CDR1 SGHTA, CDR2 FQGNSA. Trimming took off 0 bases at V and 4 bases at J, with 7 bases between the two ends. CDR3 length: 13 residues. The CDR3 DNA is TGTGCCAGCAGCTTAGCCCGGTTGTACGAGCAGTACTTC. Protein: CASSLARLYEQYF.

This clonotype was seen a few times. This chain links TRBV5-8 with TRBJ2-5; 8 bases agree with TRBD1. V trimming: 5 bases; J trimming: 4 bases; junction bases outside the gene matches: 13. Looked up from germline, CDR1 is SGHTS and CDR2 is YDEGEE. The CDR3 has 16 residues. The CDR3 spells CASRPGQALIGETQYF. CDR3 DNA sequence: TGTGCCAGCAGACCGGGACAGGCCCTAATCGGAGAGACCCAGTACTTC.

The chain is built from TRBV20-1 and TRBJ2-1, with 8 bases fitting TRBD1. The CDR3 length is 16 residues. V trimming: 5 bases; J trimming: 0 bases; junction bases outside the gene matches: 9. Germline CDR1 DFQATT, CDR2 SNEGSKA (reference sequence). The CDR3 DNA follows: TGCAGTGCTCGAACAGGGGGAGCTAGCTCCTACAATGAGCAGTTCTTC. Translation: CSARTGGASSYNEQFF.

V usage is TRBV7-3 and J usage is TRBJ2-1; tentative D call: TRBD2 (5 bases). Deletions cut 2 bases from V and 6 bases from J, with 8 bases between. This CDR3 spans 13 amino acids. Germline assignment: CDR1 SGHTA and CDR2 FQGTGA. The DNA of the CDR3 is TGTGCCAGCAGCTTACGTCGGGGCAATGAGCAGTTCTTC. Its translation is CASSLRRGNEQFF.

This clonotype occurred a few times. This chain links TRBV5-5 with TRBJ2-5, with D possibly being TRBD1 or TRBD2 (6 bases each). The CDR3 runs 16 residues. Trimming took 5 bases from V and 4 from J, leaving 21 bases between them. Germline V gives CDR1 SGHKS, CDR2 YYEKEE (reference sequence). The CDR3 spells CASSRDRNSGGETQYF. CDR3 DNA sequence: TGTGCCAGCAGTCGTGACAGGAACTCCGGGGGAGAGACCCAGTACTTC.